This T cell receptor (beta chain) was identified in a study of T cells in Graves' hyperthyroidism and ophthalmopathy. Amplification of TCR beta CDR3 regions used RNA as the template. The HTBI primer set drove a first-round RT-PCR of the TCR CDR3. TCRdb passed the multiplex PCR reads through MiXCR, listing each CDR3 protein once. This table has about 600,000 distinct CDR3 sequences, more than 15% appearing once. At least ten counts were recorded for this clonotype. The sample consisted of blood. The origin of this receptor is a woman in her thirties or forties with Graves' ophthalmopathy.

The CDR3 loop is CSALSGVNTDTQYF. CDR3 coding DNA: TGCAGTGCCCTGAGCGGGGTGAACACAGATACGCAGTATTTT. The gene calls are TRBV20-1 and TRBJ2-3; 7 bases are shared with TRBD2. V trimming: 6 bases; J trimming: 2 bases; junction bases outside the gene matches: 8. Per the germline V gene, CDR1 is DFQATT and CDR2 is SNEGSKA (reference sequence). This CDR3 region has 14 residues.